The 7 T cell receptor beta chains below all came from one sample that was sequenced in a study of PD-1 blockade in classical Hodgkin lymphoma. Sequencing used immunoSEQ multiplex PCR; TCRdb keeps in-frame clones, though not all of them. The data contain about 21,000 clones, around nine tenths of them singletons. Time point indicated: newly diagnosed, previously untreated cHL patient sample. From thawed PBMCs, magnetic negative selection was used to isolate the CD8+ T cells. The sequenced material came from CD8+ T cells from blood. These receptors all stem from a human donor with classical Hodgkin lymphoma.

The chain is built from TRBV21-1 and TRBJ2-7; no DNA check was done on the table's D call, TRBD1. TRBV21-1 is a pseudogene segment. CDR3 length equals 20 residues. This chain's CDR3 is CASSKRAPLRRGTGCDEQYF. The DNA of the CDR3 is TGTGCCAGCAGCAAGCGAGCCCCCCTACGGCGGGGGACAGGGTGCGACGAGCAGTACTTC.

The chain uses TRBV5-8 and TRBJ2-1; 7 bases are a match to TRBD2. V was clipped by 3 bases and J by 3 bases; unmatched bases: 12. This CDR3 comprises 17 residues. Germline-derived CDR1 and CDR2 are SGHTS and YDEGEE. The CDR3 nucleotides read TGTGCCAGCAGCTGGGGGGGGTGGCGGGAGATCTACAATGAGCAGTTCTTC. This codes for CASSWGGWREIYNEQFF.

The chain is built from TRBV7-9 and TRBJ2-5, with a weak D call TRBD1 (5 bases). CDR1 is SEHNR and CDR2 is FQNEAQ in the germline V gene (reference sequence). V was shortened by 5 bases and J by 0 bases, with 16 bases between the two germline ends. This CDR3 is 16 amino acids long. As DNA, the CDR3 is TGTGCCAGCAGCCCACTCAGGGTACACCACCAAGAGACCCAGTACTTC. It translates to CASSPLRVHHQETQYF.

The rearrangement links TRBV7-8 to TRBJ2-3; the D is unclear. Germline CDR1 reads SGHVS; CDR2 reads FQNEAQ. The CDR3 totals 17 residues. The V and J ends lost 1 base and 3 bases respectively, with 17 bases between them. The CDR3 coding sequence is TGTGCCAGCAGCTTAGGGTTAGTACAGCCCTCAACAGATACGCAGTATTTT. It yields the protein CASSLGLVQPSTDTQYF.

V usage is TRBV29-1 and J usage is TRBJ2-7, with D uncertain. The CDR3 totals 13 residues. Trimming pared 5 bases from V and 0 bases from J, leaving 11 bases between. Per germline, CDR1 SQVTM and CDR2 ANQGSEA. The CDR3 protein is CSVKTPSSYEQYF. CDR3 coding DNA: TGCAGCGTTAAAACGCCGAGCTCCTACGAGCAGTACTTC.

The genes are TRBV5-1 and TRBJ1-5; D is ambiguous. Between the trimmed V and J ends, which lost 0 bases and 0 bases, there was a span of 13 bases. CDR1 and CDR2 (germline): SGHRS, YFSETQ. The CDR3 length is 17 residues. The CDR3: CASSLGAKVNSNQPQHF. CDR3 DNA: TGCGCCAGCAGCTTGGGCGCGAAAGTAAATAGCAATCAGCCCCAGCATTTT.

This clone came up a few times. V gene TRBV2 combines with J gene TRBJ1-5; the match to TRBD1 covers 7 bases. The CDR3 consists of 16 residues. Looked up from germline, CDR1 is SNHLY and CDR2 is FYNNEI. The trim removed 5 bases at V and 11 bases at J, leaving 18 bases unmatched. The CDR3 loop is CASSTPRGPLGWAQHF. For the CDR3, the DNA is TGTGCCAGCAGTACCCCAAGGGGGCCGTTGGGGTGGGCCCAGCATTTT.